The 20 T cell receptor beta chains presented below share a single source sample, sequenced in a study of blood T cell repertoires in COVID-19. Produced via immunoSEQ multiplex PCR; TCRdb's table is partial and in-frame only. The data show a few hundred thousand clones, roughly four fifths seen once. The sample taken for sequencing was PBMCs or T cells enriched from blood (not recorded which). These receptors came from a man younger than 45 with acute COVID-19.

The genes are TRBV15 and TRBJ1-3; D is unresolved. Deletions cut 1 base from V and 0 bases from J, with 10 bases between. CDR1 and CDR2 (germline): LNHNV, YYDKDF (reference sequence). The CDR3 sequence is 16 residues long. The CDR3 loop is CATSRGRRSSGNTIYF. CDR3 nucleotide sequence: TGTGCCACCAGCAGAGGGAGACGGTCCTCTGGAAACACCATATATTTT.

This clone came up once. The CDR3 loop is CASSRGGDTLLDTGFYEQYV. The CDR3 DNA reads TGTGCCAGCAGCCGAGGGGGGGACACCCTGCTTGATACTGGCTTTTACGAGCAGTACGTC. The chain has TRBV14 and TRBJ2-7, with D perhaps TRBD2 (7 bases). The CDR3 runs 20 residues. V was cut by 4 bases and J by 4 bases, with 32 bases left in between. Germline-derived CDR1 and CDR2 are SGHDN and FVKESK.

The chain links TRBV2 to TRBJ2-5; maybe TRBD1 (5 bases). CDR1 and CDR2 from the germline V gene are SNHLY and FYNNEI. This CDR3 region has 12 residues. Deletions cut 6 bases from V and 2 bases from J, with 7 bases between. The chain's CDR3 is CASRRQQETQYF. In nucleotides, the CDR3 is TGTGCCAGCAGGAGACAGCAAGAGACCCAGTACTTC. The full variable domain, in which reference TRBV2 and TRBJ2-5 provide the parts outside the CDR3, is EPEVTQTPSHQVTQMGQEVILRCVPISNHLYFYWYRQILGQKVEFLVSFYNNEISEKSEIFDDQFSVERPDGSNFTLKIRSTKLEDSAMYFCASRRQQETQYFGPGTRLLVL.

The rearrangement joins TRBV3-1 (or the pseudogene TRBV3-2) to TRBJ2-2; 14 bases are shared with TRBD2. This CDR3 is 19 amino acids long. The germline V gene has CDR1 LGHDT and CDR2 YNNKEL (reference sequence). J gave up 7 bases and V 5 bases, and 15 bases lay outside the gene matches. CDR3 residues: CASSKLGLAGGLAGGELFF. DNA for the CDR3: TGTGCCAGCAGCAAACTCGGACTAGCGGGGGGCCTTGCTGGCGGGGAGCTGTTTTTT.

This clone was counted once. This chain connects TRBV28 to TRBJ1-3; D remains ambiguous. The V end was cut by 3 bases, the J end by 7 bases, with 10 bases between. CDR3 size: 13 residues. CDR1 and CDR2 (germline): MDHEN, SYDVKM. CDR3 residues: CASSFSPSNTIYF. CDR3 nucleotide sequence: TGTGCCAGCAGTTTTTCCCCTTCTAACACCATATATTTT.

CDR3 coding DNA: TGTGCCAGCAGCTTATCCCGGACAGAAATGAACACCGGGGAGCTGTTTTTT. Translated: CASSLSRTEMNTGELFF. This chain connects TRBV7-2 to TRBJ2-2, with a possible D match to TRBD1 (6 bases). The CDR3 runs to 17 residues. V was clipped by 2 bases and J by 1 base, with 14 bases between them. The germline gives CDR1 SGHTA, CDR2 FQGNSA.

This clone showed up just once. This rearrangement joins TRBV6-5 to TRBJ1-5, with 7 bases identical to TRBD1. The length of the CDR3 is 13 residues. Looked up from germline, CDR1 is MNHEY and CDR2 is SVGAGI. The trim removed 6 bases at V and 5 bases at J, leaving 4 bases unmatched. CDR3 sequence reads: CASSNRGDQPQHF. The CDR3 bases are TGTGCCAGCAGCAACAGGGGAGATCAGCCCCAGCATTTT.

A few counts support this clone. This rearrangement joins TRBV29-1 to TRBJ1-2; D perhaps matches TRBD1 (5 bases). V was trimmed by 3 bases and J by 2 bases, leaving 10 bases between them. The germline V gene encodes CDR1 SQVTM and CDR2 ANQGSEA. This CDR3 is 13 amino acids long. This chain's CDR3 is CSVDQGGNYGYTF. The CDR3 DNA sequence: TGCAGCGTTGACCAGGGAGGGAACTATGGCTACACCTTC.

The V call is TRBV28, the J call TRBJ1-5; D may be TRBD1 (5 bases). The germline V gene has CDR1 MDHEN and CDR2 SYDVKM. The CDR3 contains 13 residues. The V end was cut by 5 bases, the J end by 4 bases, with 9 bases between. Written as DNA, the CDR3 is TGTGCCAGCAGTAGACAGCCAAATCAGCCCCAGCATTTT. Protein product: CASSRQPNQPQHF.

The rearrangement links TRBV19 to TRBJ2-5; 10 bases line up with TRBD2. Germline V gene lookup returns CDR1 LNHDA and CDR2 SQIVND (reference sequence). After removal of 5 bases from V and 3 bases from J, the junction contained 9 bases not matched to a gene. CDR3 length equals 16 residues. The CDR3 here is CASSEPGLASKETQYF. The DNA of the CDR3 is TGTGCCAGTAGTGAACCGGGACTAGCGTCCAAAGAGACCCAGTACTTC.

The V and J genes are TRBV29-1 and TRBJ1-1; maybe TRBD1 (5 bases). V dropped 5 bases and J dropped 1 base, with 14 bases sitting between them. From germline, CDR1 is SQVTM and CDR2 ANQGSEA. This CDR3 is built from 14 residues. CDR3 protein: CSVRGDGRNTEAFF. In DNA, the CDR3 is TGCAGCGTTCGGGGGGACGGAAGGAACACTGAAGCTTTCTTT.

This sequence joins TRBV2 and TRBJ1-4; D is undetermined. Germline lookup yields CDR1 SNHLY and CDR2 FYNNEI. V shed 11 bases and J shed 6 bases, with 19 bases lying between them. CDR3 size: 14 residues. The CDR3 loop is CAGSGGSTDEKLFF. CDR3 in DNA: TGTGCCGGATCGGGAGGGAGTACGGATGAAAAACTGTTTTTT.

The rearrangement joins TRBV11-3 to TRBJ2-2; 8 bases align to TRBD1. CDR1 is SGHNT and CDR2 is YENEEA in the germline V gene. The V and J ends lost 5 bases and 7 bases, in that order; junction bases with no gene match: 9. The CDR3 has 15 amino acids. The chain's CDR3 is CASSPTPGGGGELFF. The CDR3 bases are TGTGCCAGCAGCCCAACGCCAGGGGGCGGCGGGGAGCTGTTTTTT.

This chain connects TRBV10-2 to TRBJ2-1; weak D call: TRBD2 (5 bases). The germline V gene encodes CDR1 WSHSY and CDR2 SAAADI. The CDR3 extends over 16 amino acids. V lost 3 bases and J lost 4, with 16 bases in between. The CDR3 bases are TGCGCCAGCAGTGATCTTGCGGGCCTACGGTACAATGAGCAGTTCTTC. Amino acid sequence: CASSDLAGLRYNEQFF.

This clone was observed a few times. This chain links TRBV18 with TRBJ2-2, with 9 bases lining up with TRBD1. V lost 3 bases to trimming and J lost 5 bases; unmatched junction nucleotides: 10. The CDR3 extends over 17 amino acids. Germline CDR1 is KGHSH and CDR2 is LQKENI. CDR3 DNA: TGTGCCAGCTCACCGATGCGCGGGACAGGGAAGACCGGGGAGCTGTTTTTT. Protein: CASSPMRGTGKTGELFF. Filled out from reference TRBV18 and TRBJ2-2, the complete variable domain reads NAGVMQNPRHLVRRRGQEARLRCSPMKGHSHVYWYRQLPEEGLKFMVYLQKENIIDESGMPKERFSAEFPKEGPSILRIQQVVRGDSAAYFCASSPMRGTGKTGELFFGEGSRLTVL.

The V gene is TRBV6-5, the J gene TRBJ1-2; maybe TRBD1 (5 bases). V lost 4 bases to trimming and J lost 7 bases, with 7 bases between them. This CDR3 contains 11 residues. The germline V gene encodes CDR1 MNHEY and CDR2 SVGAGI. As DNA, the CDR3 is TGTGCCAGCAGTTCGGACATTGGCTACACCTTC. It codes for CASSSDIGYTF.

This rearrangement joins TRBV6-4 to TRBJ1-5; 10 nucleotides align to TRBD1. J was trimmed by 3 bases and V by 8 bases; bases with no gene match: 7. Looked up from germline, CDR1 is MRHNA and CDR2 is SNTAGT. The CDR3 loop spans 15 amino acids. CDR3 sequence reads: CASGQGGGSNQPQHF. CDR3 DNA sequence: TGTGCCAGCGGACAGGGGGGAGGCTCCAATCAGCCCCAGCATTTT.

This chain's CDR3 is CATGSFSGYNEQFF. In nucleotides, the CDR3 is TGTGCCACCGGCAGCTTTAGCGGGTACAATGAGCAGTTCTTC. The rearrangement links TRBV24-1 to TRBJ2-1; 7 nucleotides agree with TRBD2. Per germline, CDR1 KGHDR and CDR2 SFDVKD. V was clipped by 9 bases and J by 4 bases; unmatched bases: 8. This CDR3 is built from 14 residues.

The chain is built from TRBV4-1 and TRBJ1-5, with D uncertain. CDR1 is MGHRA, CDR2 YSYEKL, per germline. The length of the CDR3 is 15 residues. The V and J ends lost 1 base and 4 bases respectively, with 11 bases between them. CDR3 protein: CASSQGAGVNQPQHF. The CDR3 DNA is TGCGCCAGCAGCCAAGGGGCCGGGGTTAATCAGCCCCAGCATTTT.

The chain recombines TRBV6-5 with TRBJ1-2; D is perhaps TRBD1 (6 bases). Germline V gene lookup returns CDR1 MNHEY and CDR2 SVGAGI. The CDR3 spans 15 residues. V was clipped by 8 bases and J by 2 bases, with 18 bases between them. CDR3 in DNA: TGTGCCAGCGCCGCCCTCACCGGGACAAACTATGGCTACACCTTC. It is translated as CASAALTGTNYGYTF.